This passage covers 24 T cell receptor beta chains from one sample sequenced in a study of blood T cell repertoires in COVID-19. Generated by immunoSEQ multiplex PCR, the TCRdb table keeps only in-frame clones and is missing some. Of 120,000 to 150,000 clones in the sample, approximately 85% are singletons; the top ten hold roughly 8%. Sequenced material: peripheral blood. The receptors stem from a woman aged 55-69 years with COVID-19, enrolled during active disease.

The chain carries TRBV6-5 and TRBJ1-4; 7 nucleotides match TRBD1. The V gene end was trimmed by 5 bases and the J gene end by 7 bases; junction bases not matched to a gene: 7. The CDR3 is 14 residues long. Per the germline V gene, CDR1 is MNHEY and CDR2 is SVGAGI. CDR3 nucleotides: TGTGCCAGCAGTCCTGGGGCAGGGGGTGAAAAACTGTTTTTT. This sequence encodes CASSPGAGGEKLFF.

CDR3: CASSVAKEGERGYGYTF. As DNA, the CDR3 is TGTGCCAGCAGCGTAGCGAAGGAGGGAGAGAGAGGTTATGGCTACACCTTC. The J gene is TRBJ1-2, the V gene TRBV9, with D unresolved. V lost 0 bases and J lost 5, with 20 bases in between. CDR1 and CDR2 (germline): SGDLS, YYNGEE. CDR3 length equals 17 residues.

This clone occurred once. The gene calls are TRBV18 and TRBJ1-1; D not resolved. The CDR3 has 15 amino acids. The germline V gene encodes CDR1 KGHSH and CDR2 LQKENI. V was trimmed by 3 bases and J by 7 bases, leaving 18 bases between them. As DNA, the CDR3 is TGTGCCAGCTCACCTCCTACGGGCGAGAGGGTTGAAGCTTTCTTT. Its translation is CASSPPTGERVEAFF. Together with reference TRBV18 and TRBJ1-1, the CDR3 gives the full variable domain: NAGVMQNPRHLVRRRGQEARLRCSPMKGHSHVYWYRQLPEEGLKFMVYLQKENIIDESGMPKERFSAEFPKEGPSILRIQQVVRGDSAAYFCASSPPTGERVEAFFGQGTRLTVV.

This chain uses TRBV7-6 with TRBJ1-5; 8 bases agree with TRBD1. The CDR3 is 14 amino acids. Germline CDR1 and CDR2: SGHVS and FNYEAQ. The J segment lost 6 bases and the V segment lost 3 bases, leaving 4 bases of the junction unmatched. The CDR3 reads CASSFSTGGQPQHF. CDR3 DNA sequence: TGTGCCAGCAGCTTTTCAACAGGGGGTCAGCCCCAGCATTTT.

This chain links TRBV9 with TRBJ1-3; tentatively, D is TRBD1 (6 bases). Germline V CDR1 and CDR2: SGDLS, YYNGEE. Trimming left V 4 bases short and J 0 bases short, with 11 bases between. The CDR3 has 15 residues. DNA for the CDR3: TGTGCCAGCAGCCATGACAGGTCCTCTGGAAACACCATATATTTT. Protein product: CASSHDRSSGNTIYF.

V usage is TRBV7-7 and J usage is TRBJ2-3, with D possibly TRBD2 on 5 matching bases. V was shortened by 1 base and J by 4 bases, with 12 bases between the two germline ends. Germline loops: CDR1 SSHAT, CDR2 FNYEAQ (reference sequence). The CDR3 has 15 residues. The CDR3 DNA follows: TGTGCCAGCAGCTTAGGAGTGGACTCCGCAGATACGCAGTATTTT. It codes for CASSLGVDSADTQYF.

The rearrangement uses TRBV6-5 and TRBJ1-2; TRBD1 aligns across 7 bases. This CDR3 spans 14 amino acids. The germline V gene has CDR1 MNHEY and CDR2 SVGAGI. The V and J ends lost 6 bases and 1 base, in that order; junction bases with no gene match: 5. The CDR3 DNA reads TGTGCCAGCAGACCACAGGGGCTTAACTATGGCTACACCTTC. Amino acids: CASRPQGLNYGYTF.

The chain's CDR3 is CASSSNRDRGGGTEAFF. As DNA, the CDR3 is TGTGCCAGCAGCTCCAATCGGGACAGGGGCGGAGGGACTGAAGCTTTCTTT. V usage is TRBV7-9 and J usage is TRBJ1-1; 10 bases are shared with TRBD1. The germline V gene has CDR1 SEHNR and CDR2 FQNEAQ (reference sequence). This CDR3 spans 17 amino acids. Germline trimming cut 4 bases from V and 5 bases from J; bases unmatched to any gene: 13.

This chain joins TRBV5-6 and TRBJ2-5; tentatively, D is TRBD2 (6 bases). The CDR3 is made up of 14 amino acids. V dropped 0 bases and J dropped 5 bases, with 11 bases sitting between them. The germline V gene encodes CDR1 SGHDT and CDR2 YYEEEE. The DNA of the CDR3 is TGTGCCAGCAGCTTGGGAGCGGGTTTGGAGACCCAGTACTTC. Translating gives CASSLGAGLETQYF.

The CDR3: CASSYRRATDTQYF. The CDR3 DNA sequence: TGTGCCAGCAGTTACCGTCGAGCCACAGATACGCAGTATTTT. This chain connects TRBV6-5 to TRBJ2-3; D gene uncertain. CDR3 length: 14 amino acids. Germline V gene lookup returns CDR1 MNHEY and CDR2 SVGAGI. Trimming took 2 bases from V and 2 from J, leaving 8 bases between them.

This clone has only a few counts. The chain's CDR3 is CASSEAQGSSGNTIYF. The CDR3 DNA reads as TGTGCCAGCAGTGAAGCGCAGGGGAGCTCTGGAAACACCATATATTTT. This chain connects TRBV2 to TRBJ1-3, with TRBD1 as a possible D gene (6 bases). This CDR3 spans 16 amino acids. Trimming stripped 0 bases from V and 0 bases from J, with 9 bases between. In germline, CDR1 is SNHLY, CDR2 FYNNEI.

The CDR3 DNA reads TGTGCCAGCAGCTTGGCACCCAGTTCTAACTATGGCTACACCTTC. It codes for CASSLAPSSNYGYTF. V usage is TRBV5-5 and J usage is TRBJ1-2; no clear D. The ends were cut back, 0 bases at V and 0 bases at J, with 9 bases in the middle. The CDR3 covers 15 residues. Germline CDR1 SGHKS, CDR2 YYEKEE (reference sequence).

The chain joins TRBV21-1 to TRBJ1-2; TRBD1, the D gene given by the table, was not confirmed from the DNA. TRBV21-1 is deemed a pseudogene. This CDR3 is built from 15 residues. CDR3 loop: CASSKLAVLNYGYTF. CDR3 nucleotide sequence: TGTGCCAGCAGCAAATTGGCAGTTCTGAACTATGGCTACACCTTC.

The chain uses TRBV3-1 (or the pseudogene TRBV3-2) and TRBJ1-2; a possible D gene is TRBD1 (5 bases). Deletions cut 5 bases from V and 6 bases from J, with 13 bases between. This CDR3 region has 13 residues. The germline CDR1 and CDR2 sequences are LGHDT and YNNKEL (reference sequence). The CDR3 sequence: CASSNQGRHGYTF. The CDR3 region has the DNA TGTGCCAGCAGCAATCAGGGTCGCCATGGCTACACCTTC.

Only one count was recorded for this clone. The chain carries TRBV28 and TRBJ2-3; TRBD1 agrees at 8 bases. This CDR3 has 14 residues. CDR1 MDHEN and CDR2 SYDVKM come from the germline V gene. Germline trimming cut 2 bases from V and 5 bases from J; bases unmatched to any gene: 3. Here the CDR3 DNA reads TGTGCCAGCAGTTTACAGGGGGCTGGAGATACGCAGTATTTT. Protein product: CASSLQGAGDTQYF.

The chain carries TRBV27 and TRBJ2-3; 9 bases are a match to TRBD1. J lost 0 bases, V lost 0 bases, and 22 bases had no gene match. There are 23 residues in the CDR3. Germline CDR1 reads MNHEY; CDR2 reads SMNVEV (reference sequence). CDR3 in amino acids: CASSLSSMWLGQGIRISTDTQYF. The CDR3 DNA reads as TGTGCCAGCAGTTTATCTTCGATGTGGCTGGGACAGGGTATTCGTATTAGCACAGATACGCAGTATTTT.

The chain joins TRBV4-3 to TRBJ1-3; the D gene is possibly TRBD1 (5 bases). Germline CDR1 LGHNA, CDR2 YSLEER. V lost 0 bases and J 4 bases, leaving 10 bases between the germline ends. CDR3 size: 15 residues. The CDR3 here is CASSQERGYGNTIYF. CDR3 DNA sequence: TGCGCCAGCAGCCAAGAGCGGGGGTACGGAAACACCATATATTTT.

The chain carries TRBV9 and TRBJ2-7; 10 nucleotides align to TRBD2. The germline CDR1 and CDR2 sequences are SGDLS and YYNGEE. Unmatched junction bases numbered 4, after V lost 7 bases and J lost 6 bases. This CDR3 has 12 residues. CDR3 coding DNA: TGTGCCAGCTCATTAGCGGGGGGCGAGCAGTACTTC. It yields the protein CASSLAGGEQYF.

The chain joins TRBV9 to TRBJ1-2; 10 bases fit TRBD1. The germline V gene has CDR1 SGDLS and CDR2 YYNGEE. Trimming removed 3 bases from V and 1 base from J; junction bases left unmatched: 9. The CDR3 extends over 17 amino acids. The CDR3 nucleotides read TGTGCCAGCAGCGCCGAGGACAGGGGGTTTGTTAACTATGGCTACACCTTC. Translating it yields CASSAEDRGFVNYGYTF.

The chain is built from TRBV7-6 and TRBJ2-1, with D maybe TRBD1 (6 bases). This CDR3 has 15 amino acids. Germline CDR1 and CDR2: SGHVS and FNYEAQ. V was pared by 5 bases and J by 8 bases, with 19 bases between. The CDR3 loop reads CASSPGVSVIDEQFF. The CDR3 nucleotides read TGTGCCAGCAGCCCAGGGGTCTCGGTGATCGATGAGCAGTTCTTC.

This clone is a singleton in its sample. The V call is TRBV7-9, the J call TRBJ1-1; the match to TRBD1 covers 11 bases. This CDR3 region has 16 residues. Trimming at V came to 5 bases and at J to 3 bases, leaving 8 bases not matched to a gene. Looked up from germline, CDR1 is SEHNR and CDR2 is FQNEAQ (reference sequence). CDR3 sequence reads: CASSPDRGLRDTEAFF. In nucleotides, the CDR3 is TGTGCCAGCAGCCCGGACAGGGGGCTTCGGGACACTGAAGCTTTCTTT.

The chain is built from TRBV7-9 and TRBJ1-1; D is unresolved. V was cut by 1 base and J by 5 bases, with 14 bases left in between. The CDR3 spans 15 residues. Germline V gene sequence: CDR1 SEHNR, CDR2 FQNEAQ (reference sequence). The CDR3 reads CASSLGIQARTEAFF. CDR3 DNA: TGTGCCAGCAGCTTAGGGATTCAGGCAAGGACTGAAGCTTTCTTT.

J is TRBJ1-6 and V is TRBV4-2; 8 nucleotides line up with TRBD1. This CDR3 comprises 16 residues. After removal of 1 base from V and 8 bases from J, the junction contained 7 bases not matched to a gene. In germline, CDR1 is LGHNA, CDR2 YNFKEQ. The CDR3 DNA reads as TGTGCCAGCAGCCAAGGGGGTGACAGGGGTGATTCACCCCTCCACTTT. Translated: CASSQGGDRGDSPLHF.

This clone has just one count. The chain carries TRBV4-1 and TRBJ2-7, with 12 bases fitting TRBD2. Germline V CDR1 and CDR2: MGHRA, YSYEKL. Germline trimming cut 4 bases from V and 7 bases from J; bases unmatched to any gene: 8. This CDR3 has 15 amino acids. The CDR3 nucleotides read TGCGCCAGCAGCCCGCGACTAGCGGGGGTCGGTGAGCAGTACTTC. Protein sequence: CASSPRLAGVGEQYF.